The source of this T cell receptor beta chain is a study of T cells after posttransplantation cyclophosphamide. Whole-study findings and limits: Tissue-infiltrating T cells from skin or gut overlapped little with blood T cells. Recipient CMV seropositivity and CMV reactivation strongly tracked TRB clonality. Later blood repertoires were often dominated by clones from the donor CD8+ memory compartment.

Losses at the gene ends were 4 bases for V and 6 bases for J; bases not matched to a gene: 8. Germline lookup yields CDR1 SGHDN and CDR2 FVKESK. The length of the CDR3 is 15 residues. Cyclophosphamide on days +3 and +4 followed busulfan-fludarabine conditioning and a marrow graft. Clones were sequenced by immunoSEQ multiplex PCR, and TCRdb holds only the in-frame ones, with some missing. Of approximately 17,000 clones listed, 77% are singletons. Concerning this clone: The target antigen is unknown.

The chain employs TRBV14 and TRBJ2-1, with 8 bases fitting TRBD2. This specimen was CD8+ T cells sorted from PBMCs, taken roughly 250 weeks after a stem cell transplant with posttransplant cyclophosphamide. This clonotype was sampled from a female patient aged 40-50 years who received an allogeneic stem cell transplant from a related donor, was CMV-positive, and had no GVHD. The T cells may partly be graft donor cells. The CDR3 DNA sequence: TGTGCCAGCAGCCTTGTAGCGGGGATACCCAATGAGCAGTTCTTC. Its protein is CASSLVAGIPNEQFF.